The sequence of this T cell receptor (beta chain) was determined in a study of cytomegalovirus exposure and HLA in healthy donors. Across the whole study: Earlier, 150 million to 200 million T cells were analyzed, and fewer than 120 million unique TCR beta sequences were found among them. Some 80 million unique TCRs from HLA-typed donors were held in an early data release. Study-level points and caveats: Per a later analysis, 15,000 to 20,000 TCR beta sequences showed association with HLA alleles at 0.05 false discovery rate. Later on, a genetic analysis was performed. It linked a missense variant in DCLRE1C with V- and J-gene trimming of TCR beta.

With V trimmed by 3 bases and J by 5 bases, 9 bases remained unmatched. CDR3 size: 16 residues. Germline V lookup: CDR1 MNHEY, CDR2 SMNVEV (reference sequence). The PCR ran on 60 Vbeta and 13 Jbeta primers. Profiled with immunoSEQ multiplex PCR; TCRdb holds only in-frame clones, not every one. In the table there are fewer than 200,000 clones, more than 65% of which are singletons. A note on this clone: The antigen is unknown.

This chain joins TRBV27 and TRBJ2-1, with 8 positions matching TRBD2. The sample consisted of PBMCs. The receptor was derived from a man aged 35 to 55 in good health and CMV-seropositive. CDR3: CASSFQRERPNNEQFF. CDR3 DNA sequence: TGTGCCAGCAGTTTTCAGCGGGAGAGGCCCAACAATGAGCAGTTCTTC.